A single sample gave rise to the 18 T cell receptor beta chains below, sequenced in a study of blood T cell repertoires in COVID-19. Data came from immunoSEQ multiplex PCR; TCRdb stores just in-frame clones and leaves some out. The repertoire holds 200,000 or so clones, with less than 90% as singletons. Sequencing was done on a sample of peripheral blood. The receptors were sampled from a woman in her sixties who had recovered from COVID-19.

The chain carries TRBV19 and TRBJ1-2, with TRBD1 matching 7 bases. With 3 bases clipped from V and 2 bases from J, the junction kept 6 bases outside the gene matches. Per germline, CDR1 LNHDA and CDR2 SQIVND (reference sequence). CDR3 length: 15 residues. The CDR3, as DNA: TGTGCCAGTAGTATGGCAGGGACAGCGAACTATGGCTACACCTTC. It yields the protein CASSMAGTANYGYTF.

The chain has TRBV5-1 and TRBJ2-3; 14 bases fit TRBD2. The germline CDR1 and CDR2 sequences are SGHRS and YFSETQ. Unmatched junction bases numbered 7, after V lost 4 bases and J lost 6 bases. CDR3 length: 16 amino acids. This CDR3 is CASSIRLAGGPDTQYF. The DNA for the CDR3 is TGCGCCAGCAGCATTCGACTAGCGGGGGGGCCCGATACGCAGTATTTT.

This chain uses TRBV29-1 with TRBJ2-3; D remains unclear. Germline values: CDR1 SQVTM, CDR2 ANQGSEA. The CDR3 is 11 residues long. Trimming pared 6 bases from V and 2 bases from J, leaving 6 bases between. The CDR3 nucleotides are TGCAGCGTGAGCTTCACAGATACGCAGTATTTT. Translated, it gives CSVSFTDTQYF.

CDR3 amino acids: CASSDGTFTEAFF. The DNA for the CDR3 is TGTGCCAGTAGCGACGGGACATTTACTGAAGCTTTCTTT. The gene calls are TRBV19 and TRBJ1-1; tentative D call: TRBD1 (6 bases). Germline CDR1 reads LNHDA; CDR2 reads SQIVND (reference sequence). The CDR3 has 13 amino acids. The germline V and J ends were trimmed by 6 bases and 5 bases, with 13 bases remaining between them.

The chain links TRBV7-2 to TRBJ1-1, with 7 positions matching TRBD1. V trimming: 5 bases; J trimming: 0 bases; junction bases outside the gene matches: 6. Germline assignment: CDR1 SGHTA and CDR2 FQGNSA. The CDR3 loop spans 15 amino acids. The CDR3 reads CASSQTGRMNTEAFF. The CDR3 DNA reads TGTGCCAGCAGCCAGACAGGGAGGATGAACACTGAAGCTTTCTTT. Combining the CDR3 with reference TRBV7-2 and TRBJ1-1 gives the whole variable domain GAGVSQSPSNKVTEKGKDVELRCDPISGHTALYWYRQSLGQGLEFLIYFQGNSAPDKSGLPSDRFSAERTGGSVSTLTIQRTQQEDSAVYLCASSQTGRMNTEAFFGQGTRLTVV.

The chain couples TRBV6-2 or TRBV6-3 to TRBJ1-6; D not certain. Germline V gene sequence: CDR1 MNHEY, CDR2 SVGEGT. Trimming stripped 6 bases from V and 7 bases from J, with 7 bases between. This CDR3 region has 12 residues. CDR3 nucleotide sequence: TGTGCCAGCAGCCTACTAAATTCACCCCTCCACTTT. Translation gives CASSLLNSPLHF.

The V and J genes are TRBV6-4 and TRBJ2-2; the match to TRBD2 covers 7 bases. The ends lost 5 bases at V and 2 bases at J; junction bases unmatched: 2. CDR3 length: 14 residues. Germline V gene sequence: CDR1 MRHNA, CDR2 SNTAGT. CDR3 in DNA: TGTGCCAGCAGTAGCGGGGCCAACACCGGGGAGCTGTTTTTT. Translated: CASSSGANTGELFF.

The rearrangement joins TRBV5-6 to TRBJ1-6, with TRBD1 matching 8 bases. The CDR3 sequence is 14 residues long. Unmatched junction bases numbered 3, after V lost 4 bases and J lost 6 bases. Per the germline V gene, CDR1 is SGHDT and CDR2 is YYEEEE. CDR3 DNA: TGTGCCAGCAGCCCGGGACAGGCTAATTCACCCCTCCACTTT. Its protein is CASSPGQANSPLHF.

Turning to this clone: One end of the junction is discordant with germline, which a read error may explain. The chain carries TRBV7-7 and TRBJ2-5, with 7 bases matching TRBD2. CDR1 is SSHAT, CDR2 FNYEAQ, per germline (reference sequence). The CDR3 has 15 residues. The CDR3, as DNA: TGTGCTAGCAGCTTCCAGCGGGGACCCCAAGAGACCCAGTACTTC. Translated: CASSFQRGPQETQYF.

The chain links TRBV3-1 (or the pseudogene TRBV3-2) to TRBJ2-5; possible D gene TRBD2, 6 bases. V lost 8 bases and J lost 3, with 13 bases in between. CDR3 length: 13 amino acids. Germline CDR1 reads LGHDT; CDR2 reads YNNKEL (reference sequence). CDR3 region: CASFRRGEETQYF. CDR3 coding DNA: TGTGCCAGCTTTCGGCGGGGTGAAGAGACCCAGTACTTC.

A few counts support this clone. The chain recombines TRBV7-9 with TRBJ2-7; no definite D call. Germline V lookup: CDR1 SEHNR, CDR2 FQNEAQ (reference sequence). This CDR3 spans 11 amino acids. Trimming stripped 6 bases from V and 2 bases from J, with 5 bases between. CDR3 bases: TGTGCCAGCAGTCCTGCCTACGAGCAGTACTTC. Translating gives CASSPAYEQYF.

J is TRBJ1-4 and V is TRBV30; 7 nucleotides line up with TRBD1. There are 16 residues in the CDR3. V trimming: 7 bases; J trimming: 0 bases; junction bases outside the gene matches: 11. Germline V gene data show CDR1 as GTSNPN and CDR2 as SVGIG (reference sequence). In DNA, the CDR3 is TGTGCCTCAGGACGAGGGGGCCTTACAACTAATGAAAAACTGTTTTTT. It encodes CASGRGGLTTNEKLFF.

The gene calls are TRBV5-1 and TRBJ1-1, with D unresolved. Trimming removed 8 bases at V and 2 bases at J, with 13 bases between. Germline V CDR1 and CDR2: SGHRS, YFSETQ. CDR3 length: 13 residues. The CDR3 DNA is TGCGCCAGTGCCAGGATGGCAAACACTGAAGCTTTCTTT. This sequence encodes CASARMANTEAFF.

The chain combines TRBV6-1 with TRBJ1-2; TRBD1 matches at 9 bases. V shed 4 bases and J 5 bases; nucleotides not matched to a gene: 11. The length of the CDR3 is 16 residues. From germline, CDR1 is MNHNS and CDR2 SASEGT. Here the CDR3 DNA reads TGTGCCAGCAGTGCCCGGGACAGGGTACCCTTTTATGGCTACACCTTC. Encoded protein: CASSARDRVPFYGYTF.

The chain uses TRBV6-5 and TRBJ1-4; D uncertain. With 2 bases removed from V and 10 bases from J, the gap between germline ends came to 8 bases. Looked up from germline, CDR1 is MNHEY and CDR2 is SVGAGI. The CDR3 consists of 12 residues. CDR3 sequence: CASSYIPGKLFF. CDR3 in DNA: TGTGCCAGCAGTTACATCCCGGGAAAACTGTTTTTT.

The chain has TRBV24-1 and TRBJ2-1, with 10 bases that match TRBD2. This CDR3 region has 15 residues. The V and J ends lost 4 bases and 4 bases, in that order; junction bases with no gene match: 3. CDR1 KGHDR and CDR2 SFDVKD come from the germline V gene. The DNA for the CDR3 is TGTGCCACCAGTGAGCGAGCGGGGGGGTACAATGAGCAGTTCTTC. Translated, it gives CATSERAGGYNEQFF.

V and J are TRBV19 and TRBJ2-3, with D possibly matching TRBD1 (6 bases). The germline V and J ends were trimmed by 3 bases and 2 bases, with 15 bases remaining between them. Germline CDR1 reads LNHDA; CDR2 reads SQIVND (reference sequence). This CDR3 spans 16 amino acids. The CDR3 region has the DNA TGTGCCAGTAGTATGGCCGGCCAGGGGTACACAGATACGCAGTATTTT. It translates to CASSMAGQGYTDTQYF.

This chain uses TRBV10-1 with TRBJ2-1; the match to TRBD1 covers 7 bases. The CDR3 has 15 residues. The germline V gene has CDR1 WNHNN and CDR2 SYGVQD (reference sequence). Trimming took 3 bases from V and 8 from J; bases not matched to a gene: 10. The DNA of the CDR3 is TGCGCCAGCAGTGACCACAGGGGTCTGGTCCATGAGCAGTTCTTC. Its protein is CASSDHRGLVHEQFF.